This TCR beta chain was sequenced during a study of control samples from healthy donors and cancer patients. Clones were sequenced by immunoSEQ multiplex PCR, and TCRdb holds only the in-frame ones, with some missing. The profile shows around 80,000 clones, 70% to 90% of them singletons. Germline V gene data show CDR1 as MGHRA and CDR2 as YSYEKL. The CDR3 is 13 amino acids. Trimming shortened V by 6 bases and J by 7 bases, and 13 bases separated the two germline ends. The receptor's source is a woman aged 50 to 60 in good health. This chain joins TRBV4-1 and TRBJ2-1, with D hard to call. Source material: blood. CDR3 nucleotides: TGCGCCAGCAGAGGATTGGCCGGGAATGAGCAGTTCTTC. Its protein product is CASRGLAGNEQFF.